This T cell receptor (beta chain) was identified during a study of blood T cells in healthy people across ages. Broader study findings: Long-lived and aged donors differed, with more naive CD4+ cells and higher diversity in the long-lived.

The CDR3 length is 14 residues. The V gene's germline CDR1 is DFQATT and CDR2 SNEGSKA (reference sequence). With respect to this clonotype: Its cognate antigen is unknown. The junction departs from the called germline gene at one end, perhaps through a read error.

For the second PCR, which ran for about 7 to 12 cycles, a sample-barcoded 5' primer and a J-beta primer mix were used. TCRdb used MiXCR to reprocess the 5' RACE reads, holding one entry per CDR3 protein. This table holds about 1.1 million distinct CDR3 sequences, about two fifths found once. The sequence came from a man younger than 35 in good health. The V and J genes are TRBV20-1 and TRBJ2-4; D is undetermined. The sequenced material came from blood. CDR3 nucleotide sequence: TGCAGGGCTAACAAGTCACCGGCCAAAAACATTCAGTACTTC. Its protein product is CRANKSPAKNIQYF.